This T cell receptor (beta chain) was captured in a study of T cell changes during pregnancy in multiple sclerosis. Measured with immunoSEQ multiplex PCR; TCRdb has only the in-frame clones, and not every one. The sample shows 40,000 to 60,000 clones, approximately 95% of them seen only once. This clone was detected only once. This CDR3 has 14 residues. CDR1 and CDR2 (germline): SGDLS, YYNGEE. The rearrangement links TRBV9 to TRBJ2-2; 7 bases are a match to TRBD1. The TCR sequence derives from a female donor with multiple sclerosis, enrolled in a pregnancy study. This sample comprised CD4+ T cells from peripheral blood mononuclear cells, obtained in the first trimester of pregnancy. The CDR3 is CASGDRLNTGELFF. DNA for the CDR3: TGTGCTTCCGGGGACAGACTGAACACCGGGGAGCTGTTTTTT.